This passage covers 10 T cell receptor beta chains from one sample sequenced in a study of blood T cell repertoires in COVID-19 (dated by TCRdb to the early 2020s). The library was built by means of the immunoSEQ multiplex PCR assay. What TCRdb holds here is the immuneACCESS table cut down to in-frame rearrangements. Part of the clones is not present; checked against another copy, under half of the missing clones reflect an unresolved V gene, and the others are unexplained. Here the sample has about 51,000 clones; about 86% occur a single time. 3.5% to 5% of the sample comes from the top ten. Specimen: peripheral blood. Receptor source: an elderly man with active COVID-19.

J is TRBJ1-5 and V is TRBV5-8, with TRBD1 identical over 7 bases. The CDR3 spans 15 residues. Germline-derived CDR1 and CDR2 are SGHTS and YDEGEE. Trimming removed 2 bases from V and 3 bases from J; junction bases left unmatched: 5. CDR3 in DNA: TGTGCCAGCAGCTTTGAGGGGGCAACCAATCAGCCCCAGCATTTT. It translates to CASSFEGATNQPQHF. The full variable domain, its missing parts supplied by reference TRBV5-8 and TRBJ1-5, is EAGVTQSPTHLIKTRGQQATLRCSPISGHTSVYWYQQALGLGLQFLLWYDEGEERNRGNFPPRFSGRQFPNYSSELNVNALELEDSALYLCASSFEGATNQPQHFGDGTRLSIL.

J is TRBJ1-2 and V is TRBV7-2, with no clear D. V lost 0 bases and J 8 bases, leaving 13 bases between the germline ends. The germline gives CDR1 SGHTA, CDR2 FQGNSA. The CDR3 sequence is 14 residues long. The CDR3 reads CASSLAGRLWGYTF. The CDR3, as DNA: TGTGCCAGCAGCTTAGCGGGCAGACTATGGGGCTACACCTTC.

The V gene is TRBV7-2, the J gene TRBJ2-3; no clear D. CDR1 is SGHTA and CDR2 is FQGNSA in the germline V gene. The CDR3 covers 16 residues. Deletions cut 1 base from V and 1 base from J, with 12 bases between. CDR3 residues: CASSLGELRGTDTQYF. For the CDR3, the DNA is TGTGCCAGCAGCTTAGGTGAACTACGGGGCACAGATACGCAGTATTTT.

The V gene is TRBV5-6, the J gene TRBJ1-1, with 8 bases fitting TRBD1. The germline V gene has CDR1 SGHDT and CDR2 YYEEEE. This CDR3 comprises 14 residues. V trimming: 4 bases; J trimming: 3 bases; junction bases outside the gene matches: 5. CDR3 residues: CASSPQGAYTEAFF. DNA of the CDR3: TGTGCCAGCAGCCCTCAGGGGGCTTACACTGAAGCTTTCTTT. The full variable domain, rest sourced from reference TRBV5-6 and TRBJ1-1, is DAGVTQSPTHLIKTRGQQVTLRCSPKSGHDTVSWYQQALGQGPQFIFQYYEEEERQRGNFPDRFSGHQFPNYSSELNVNALLLGDSALYLCASSPQGAYTEAFFGQGTRLTVV.

The rearrangement links TRBV19 to TRBJ2-2; weak D call: TRBD2 (6 bases). Deletions cut 6 bases from V and 5 bases from J, with 13 bases between. CDR1 is LNHDA and CDR2 is SQIVND in the germline V gene (reference sequence). This CDR3 has 14 residues. CDR3 amino acids: CASRNPGLTGELFF. CDR3 coding DNA: TGTGCCAGTAGAAACCCGGGACTGACCGGGGAGCTGTTTTTT.

The count of this clone is one. The V and J genes are TRBV3-1 (or the pseudogene TRBV3-2) and TRBJ2-2; tentative D call: TRBD1 (6 bases). V lost 1 base, J lost 8 bases, and 8 bases lay in between. The germline gives CDR1 LGHDT, CDR2 YNNKEL (reference sequence). The CDR3 contains 13 residues. The CDR3 DNA reads TGTGCCAGCAGCCAAGGAGGGGGAGGGGAGCTGTTTTTT. This sequence encodes CASSQGGGGELFF.

This clone was seen just once. The V gene is TRBV19, the J gene TRBJ1-2; D is possibly TRBD1 (5 bases). V dropped 6 bases and J dropped 5 bases, with 16 bases sitting between them. CDR3 length: 14 residues. Germline assignment: CDR1 LNHDA and CDR2 SQIVND (reference sequence). The CDR3 DNA reads TGTGCCAGTAGCCGGACGGGTCAGGGTTATGGCTACACCTTC. Amino acid sequence: CASSRTGQGYGYTF.

This clone was seen only once. V and J are TRBV19 and TRBJ2-1; TRBD1 might be the D (6 bases). V was shortened by 7 bases and J by 6 bases, with 19 bases between the two germline ends. The germline gives CDR1 LNHDA, CDR2 SQIVND (reference sequence). This CDR3 is built from 15 residues. The CDR3 nucleotides read TGTGCCAGTACCCTAACGGACAGATTCGGCAATGAGCAGTTCTTC. Translation: CASTLTDRFGNEQFF.

This clone was observed once. This chain joins TRBV13 and TRBJ2-1; 9 bases map to TRBD1. In germline, CDR1 is PRHDT, CDR2 FYEKMQ (reference sequence). The CDR3 has 21 amino acids. Trimming removed 3 bases from V and 4 bases from J; junction bases left unmatched: 22. The CDR3: CASSFFQGDRVADLLYNEQFF. The CDR3 DNA reads as TGTGCCAGCAGCTTCTTCCAGGGGGACAGGGTTGCGGACCTACTTTACAATGAGCAGTTCTTC.

The DNA for the CDR3 is TGCGCCAGCAGCCCGGAGCAGGGGAACACTGAAGCTTTCTTT. Translating it yields CASSPEQGNTEAFF. The rearrangement joins TRBV5-1 to TRBJ1-1; tentative D call: TRBD1 (5 bases). The V gene's germline CDR1 is SGHRS and CDR2 YFSETQ. This CDR3 comprises 14 residues. Trimming took off 4 bases at V and 1 base at J, with 11 bases between the two ends.